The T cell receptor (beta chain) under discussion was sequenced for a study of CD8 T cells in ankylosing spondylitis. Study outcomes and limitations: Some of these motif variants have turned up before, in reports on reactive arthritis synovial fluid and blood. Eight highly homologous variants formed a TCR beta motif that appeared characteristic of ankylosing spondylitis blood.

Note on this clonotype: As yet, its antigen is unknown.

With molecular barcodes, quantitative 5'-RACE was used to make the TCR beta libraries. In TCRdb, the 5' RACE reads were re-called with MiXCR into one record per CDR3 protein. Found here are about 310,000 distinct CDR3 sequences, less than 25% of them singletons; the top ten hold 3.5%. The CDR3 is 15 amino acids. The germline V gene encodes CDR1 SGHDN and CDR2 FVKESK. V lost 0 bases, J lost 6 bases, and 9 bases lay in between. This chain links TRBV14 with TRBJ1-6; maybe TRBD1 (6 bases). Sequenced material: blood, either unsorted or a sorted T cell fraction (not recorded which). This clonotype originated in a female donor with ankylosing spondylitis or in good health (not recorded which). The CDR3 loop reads CASSQETGLNSPLHF. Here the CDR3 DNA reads TGTGCCAGCAGCCAAGAAACAGGGCTTAATTCACCCCTCCACTTT.